Below are 27 T cell receptor beta chains sequenced from a single sample in a study of PD-1 blockade in classical Hodgkin lymphoma. In every patient, relapse followed autologous stem cell transplantation, while exposure to brentuximab vedotin differed. Assay used: immunoSEQ multiplex PCR; TCRdb lists only in-frame clones, some missing. This table holds nearly 60,000 clones, around 93% found once. The sequencing used peripheral blood mononuclear cells (PBMCs), collected before the second cycle of nivolumab. The receptors stem from a human donor with classical Hodgkin lymphoma.

The chain has TRBV6-6 and TRBJ2-5, with 7 positions matching TRBD1. Germline loops: CDR1 MNHNY, CDR2 SVGAGI (reference sequence). There are 16 residues in the CDR3. The V and J ends lost 2 bases and 4 bases, in that order; junction bases with no gene match: 10. The CDR3 DNA reads TGTGCCAGCAGTTACCGACCAACAGGGGTAGCAGAGACCCAGTACTTC. As protein: CASSYRPTGVAETQYF.

V gene TRBV27 combines with J gene TRBJ2-3; 8 nucleotides line up with TRBD2. This CDR3 spans 13 amino acids. Germline CDR1 is MNHEY and CDR2 is SMNVEV (reference sequence). V dropped 10 bases and J dropped 7; count of bases not matched to a gene: 10. Here the CDR3 reads CATGLAGINTQYF. Here the CDR3 DNA reads TGTGCCACTGGACTAGCAGGCATTAATACGCAGTATTTT.

The chain employs TRBV27 and TRBJ1-1, with D possibly matching TRBD1 (5 bases). Germline V lookup: CDR1 MNHEY, CDR2 SMNVEV (reference sequence). The V end was cut by 10 bases, the J end by 9 bases, with 15 bases between. The CDR3 loop spans 11 amino acids. The CDR3 nucleotides read TGTGCCACCCGGTGGGGGGAAAAAGCTTTCTTT. Amino acids: CATRWGEKAFF.

The DNA for the CDR3 is TGTGCCAGCAGCCAAGATTCGGGAACCCGGAAAACAGATACGCAGTATTTT. Its translation: CASSQDSGTRKTDTQYF. The chain recombines TRBV4-2 with TRBJ2-3; possible D gene TRBD2, 5 bases. The CDR3 has 17 residues. The germline V gene encodes CDR1 LGHNA and CDR2 YNFKEQ. V lost 0 bases and J 3 bases, leaving 16 bases between the germline ends.

The V and J genes are TRBV2 and TRBJ1-5, with 8 nucleotides matching TRBD1. The CDR3 spans 15 residues. Germline CDR1 SNHLY, CDR2 FYNNEI. V dropped 4 bases and J dropped 3; count of bases not matched to a gene: 5. In nucleotides, the CDR3 is TGTGCCAGCAGTGGACAGGGGTCGGTCAATCAGCCCCAGCATTTT. Amino acid sequence: CASSGQGSVNQPQHF. Complete variable domain (other parts from reference TRBV2 and TRBJ1-5): EPEVTQTPSHQVTQMGQEVILRCVPISNHLYFYWYRQILGQKVEFLVSFYNNEISEKSEIFDDQFSVERPDGSNFTLKIRSTKLEDSAMYFCASSGQGSVNQPQHFGDGTRLSIL.

The chain couples TRBV2 to TRBJ1-5; D remains unclear. Trimming left V 3 bases short and J 6 bases short, with 9 bases between. The CDR3 runs 13 residues. Germline loops: CDR1 SNHLY, CDR2 FYNNEI. The CDR3 region is CASSDVGIQPQHF. CDR3 sequence (DNA): TGTGCCAGCAGTGACGTGGGCATTCAGCCCCAGCATTTT. Supplemented by reference TRBV2 and TRBJ1-5, the full variable domain reads EPEVTQTPSHQVTQMGQEVILRCVPISNHLYFYWYRQILGQKVEFLVSFYNNEISEKSEIFDDQFSVERPDGSNFTLKIRSTKLEDSAMYFCASSDVGIQPQHFGDGTRLSIL.

The V gene is TRBV2, the J gene TRBJ1-4; the D gene is possibly TRBD1 (6 bases). The CDR3 spans 14 residues. Trimming took off 2 bases at V and 9 bases at J, with 13 bases between the two ends. CDR1 and CDR2 (germline): SNHLY, FYNNEI. CDR3 nucleotides: TGTGCCAGCAGTGAAAGGGGGAACATGAAAAAACTGTTTTTT. It is translated as CASSERGNMKKLFF.

The chain combines TRBV5-5 with TRBJ2-5; D could derive from TRBD1 or TRBD2 (5 bases each). Germline CDR1 is SGHKS and CDR2 is YYEKEE (reference sequence). V was cut by 4 bases and J by 2 bases, with 21 bases left in between. The CDR3 length is 17 residues. The CDR3 DNA follows: TGTGCCAGCAGCCGAGACCCTTCCGGGACGGGACAAGAGACCCAGTACTTC. Translation: CASSRDPSGTGQETQYF.

The chain uses TRBV6-5 and TRBJ2-5, with 8 bases lining up with TRBD2. This CDR3 comprises 16 residues. Trimming took 4 bases from V and 1 from J; bases not matched to a gene: 8. CDR1 and CDR2 from the germline V gene are MNHEY and SVGAGI. The DNA of the CDR3 is TGTGCCAGCAGTTTTTTAGCGGGACCCTTCCAAGAGACCCAGTACTTC. This gives the protein CASSFLAGPFQETQYF.

This clone was recorded only once. This sequence joins TRBV5-4 and TRBJ2-3; a possible D gene is TRBD2 (7 bases). Germline values: CDR1 SGHNT, CDR2 YYREEE (reference sequence). Trimming cost V 4 bases and J 2 bases, with 14 bases left between them. The CDR3 length is 15 residues. The CDR3 loop is CASSRGAWDTDTQYF. The CDR3 bases are TGTGCCAGCAGCCGGGGGGCTTGGGACACAGATACGCAGTATTTT.

This clone showed up just a few times. The chain links TRBV27 to TRBJ2-7, with D possibly matching TRBD2 (7 bases). Germline loops: CDR1 MNHEY, CDR2 SMNVEV (reference sequence). The CDR3 is made up of 15 amino acids. Trimming removed 6 bases at V and 3 bases at J, with 18 bases between. CDR3 protein: CASSHSGGPLYEQYF. The DNA for the CDR3 is TGTGCCAGCAGCCACTCCGGGGGGCCTCTCTACGAGCAGTACTTC.

The chain combines TRBV5-6 with TRBJ1-1, with D uncertain. The ends were cut back, 2 bases at V and 8 bases at J, with 10 bases in the middle. This CDR3 spans 12 amino acids. The V gene's germline CDR1 is SGHDT and CDR2 YYEEEE. This CDR3 reads CASSFGGAEAFF. CDR3 coding DNA: TGTGCCAGCAGCTTTGGCGGAGCAGAAGCTTTCTTT.

The chain recombines TRBV9 with TRBJ2-5; a possible D gene is TRBD2 (6 bases). This CDR3 has 15 amino acids. Germline-derived CDR1 and CDR2 are SGDLS and YYNGEE. The V and J ends lost 6 bases and 5 bases respectively, with 20 bases between them. CDR3 sequence: CASTLDGSKDETQYF. The CDR3 nucleotides are TGTGCCAGCACTCTGGACGGGAGTAAGGACGAGACCCAGTACTTC.

CDR3 amino acids: CASGVGWDSSYEQYF. The CDR3 DNA follows: TGTGCCAGCGGTGTGGGGTGGGACAGCTCCTACGAGCAGTACTTC. The V call is TRBV28, the J call TRBJ2-7; 7 positions match TRBD1. V lost 8 bases, J lost 0 bases, and 10 bases stayed unmatched. The CDR3 is made up of 15 amino acids. Germline CDR1 reads MDHEN; CDR2 reads SYDVKM.

The chain carries TRBV9 and TRBJ1-4; D not certain. This CDR3 has 16 amino acids. Germline V gene sequence: CDR1 SGDLS, CDR2 YYNGEE. With 4 bases removed from V and 8 bases from J, the gap between germline ends came to 21 bases. CDR3 sequence (DNA): TGTGCCAGCAGCATCCGGACGGACGGGCCGGTGGAAAAACTGTTTTTT. Translating it yields CASSIRTDGPVEKLFF. The complete variable domain, with remaining parts taken from reference TRBV9 and TRBJ1-4, reads DSGVTQTPKHLITATGQRVTLRCSPRSGDLSVYWYQQSLDQGLQFLIQYYNGEERAKGNILERFSAQQFPDLHSELNLSSLELGDSALYFCASSIRTDGPVEKLFFGSGTQLSVL.

This chain joins TRBV6-1 and TRBJ2-2; 10 nucleotides match TRBD2. Losses at the gene ends were 10 bases for V and 1 base for J; bases not matched to a gene: 6. Germline V gene lookup returns CDR1 MNHNS and CDR2 SASEGT. This CDR3 is built from 15 residues. Here the CDR3 DNA reads TGTGCCACCCCTCGACTAGCGGGGAACACCGGGGAGCTGTTTTTT. Its protein product is CATPRLAGNTGELFF.

This sequence joins TRBV7-8 and TRBJ1-5; weak D call: TRBD1 (5 bases). Germline V gene lookup returns CDR1 SGHVS and CDR2 FQNEAQ. V was pared by 2 bases and J by 7 bases, with 9 bases between. The CDR3 loop spans 13 amino acids. The CDR3 is CASSLFGDQPQHF. The CDR3 DNA reads as TGTGCCAGCAGCTTATTTGGGGACCAGCCCCAGCATTTT.

The rearrangement uses TRBV27 and TRBJ1-2; D not resolved. This CDR3 contains 15 residues. CDR1 is MNHEY and CDR2 is SMNVEV in the germline V gene (reference sequence). V lost 3 bases and J 6 bases, leaving 17 bases between the germline ends. This CDR3 reads CASSFGPTSFNGYTF. The DNA for the CDR3 is TGTGCCAGCAGTTTTGGCCCAACGAGCTTTAATGGCTACACCTTC.

This chain joins TRBV2 and TRBJ2-5; no firm D call. Trimming pared 9 bases from V and 0 bases from J, leaving 8 bases between. This CDR3 comprises 12 residues. Germline assignment: CDR1 SNHLY and CDR2 FYNNEI. The chain's CDR3 is CASTGYQETQYF. The CDR3, as DNA: TGTGCCAGTACCGGGTACCAAGAGACCCAGTACTTC.

This clone was recorded only once. This chain connects TRBV19 to TRBJ2-6; 8 bases line up with TRBD2. The CDR3 extends over 18 amino acids. V lost 5 bases, J lost 1 base, and 10 bases stayed unmatched. CDR1 is LNHDA and CDR2 is SQIVND in the germline V gene (reference sequence). CDR3 sequence reads: CASSLSGLEISGANVLTF. The CDR3 region has the DNA TGTGCCAGTAGTCTCTCGGGACTAGAAATATCTGGGGCCAACGTCCTGACTTTC.

V and J are TRBV27 and TRBJ2-2, with 10 nucleotides matching TRBD1. Trimming cost V 6 bases and J 8 bases; bases outside gene matches: 6. Germline loops: CDR1 MNHEY, CDR2 SMNVEV (reference sequence). CDR3 length: 14 amino acids. The CDR3 spells CASRETGGAGELFF. The CDR3 region has the DNA TGTGCCAGCAGAGAGACAGGGGGCGCGGGGGAGCTGTTTTTT.

V usage is TRBV9 and J usage is TRBJ1-2; D is possibly TRBD1 (5 bases). CDR1 SGDLS and CDR2 YYNGEE come from the germline V gene. V lost 0 bases and J 3 bases, leaving 9 bases between the germline ends. The CDR3 has 14 residues. The CDR3 here is CASSVGGDDYGYTF. The CDR3 bases are TGTGCCAGCAGCGTAGGTGGGGACGACTATGGCTACACCTTC.

This chain connects TRBV5-1 to TRBJ2-7, with 13 bases identical to TRBD2. V dropped 0 bases and J dropped 6; count of bases not matched to a gene: 3. This CDR3 region has 15 residues. Germline V CDR1 and CDR2: SGHRS, YFSETQ. The CDR3 sequence: CASSLGRTSGGEQYF. The CDR3 DNA sequence: TGCGCCAGCAGCTTGGGGCGGACTAGCGGGGGCGAGCAGTACTTC.

This clone was detected once. This chain links TRBV7-6 with TRBJ1-1; 7 bases match TRBD1. The CDR3 totals 14 residues. After removal of 4 bases from V and 4 bases from J, the junction contained 6 bases not matched to a gene. The germline CDR1 and CDR2 sequences are SGHVS and FNYEAQ. The CDR3 is CASSSKTGVTEAFF. CDR3 bases: TGTGCCAGCAGCTCCAAAACAGGGGTCACTGAAGCTTTCTTT.

This clone has just one count. This chain uses TRBV5-6 with TRBJ2-7, with unresolved D. The length of the CDR3 is 16 residues. Trimming removed 5 bases at V and 2 bases at J, with 20 bases between. Germline CDR1 is SGHDT and CDR2 is YYEEEE. For the CDR3, the DNA is TGTGCCAGCAGTTCCCGACCTCAGCCCATTCCCTACGAGCAGTACTTC. Its protein product is CASSSRPQPIPYEQYF.

V usage is TRBV23-1 and J usage is TRBJ2-3; D gene unclear. TRBV23-1 qualifies as an ORF whose function is uncertain. The CDR3 is 15 amino acids. The V gene lost 2 bases and the J gene lost 2 bases, with 11 bases spanning the gap. CDR3 region: CASSQKASLTDTQYF. The CDR3 region has the DNA TGCGCCAGCAGTCAAAAGGCCTCACTCACAGATACGCAGTATTTT.

The chain combines TRBV10-3 with TRBJ2-1, with D perhaps TRBD2 (5 bases). Germline lookup yields CDR1 ENHRY and CDR2 SYGVKD. The V gene lost 7 bases and the J gene lost 7 bases, with 8 bases spanning the gap. CDR3 length equals 11 residues. CDR3: CAITRENEQFF. In DNA form, the CDR3 reads TGTGCCATCACTAGGGAGAATGAGCAGTTCTTC.